The clone carrying this TCR beta chain was seen only a few times. The antigen is undetermined. The source of the sample is a study of T-cell memory formation after mild COVID-19. Constant-segment-primed 5'RACE gave TCR alpha and TCR beta cDNA libraries with sample barcodes and UMIs. TCRdb re-called the 5' RACE reads through MiXCR, storing one row per CDR3 protein. This table has approximately 560,000 distinct CDR3 sequences, approximately 15% appearing once. Broader study findings: Still unconfirmed is whether the second-wave clones peaking on day 37 recognized SARS-CoV-2. Clones that contracted clustered mainly in CM and EM if CD4+ and in EMRA if CD8+.

CDR1 and CDR2 (germline): MNHNS, SASEGT. Trimming pared 3 bases from V and 3 bases from J, leaving 9 bases between. The CDR3 has 13 residues. The TCR was taken from an adult woman who had mild COVID-19 (a few samples of this study predate the infection). Cell type and time point are not known. The chain joins TRBV6-1 to TRBJ2-7; D not resolved. The sample taken for sequencing was PBMCs or a T cell subset sorted from them (not recorded which). The CDR3: CASSEERFYEQYF. Written as DNA, the CDR3 is TGTGCCAGCAGTGAGGAGCGTTTCTACGAGCAGTACTTC.